These 18 T cell receptor beta chains share one sample of origin, sequenced in a study of blood T cell repertoires in COVID-19. Assay: immunoSEQ multiplex PCR; the TCRdb copy retains only in-frame clones and omits some. The table lists 250,000 to 300,000 clones, roughly nine tenths of them singletons. Specimen: peripheral blood. These receptors were collected from a woman aged 30 to 39 with COVID-19, enrolled during active disease.

The rearrangement links TRBV5-5 to TRBJ1-6; D possibly corresponds to TRBD1 (5 bases). Germline-derived CDR1 and CDR2 are SGHKS and YYEKEE (reference sequence). The CDR3 is 14 amino acids. Trimming took off 0 bases at V and 9 bases at J, with 10 bases between the two ends. Written as DNA, the CDR3 is TGTGCCAGCAGCTTGGGACGACAGAGTTCACCCCTCCACTTT. Residues: CASSLGRQSSPLHF. Using reference TRBV5-5 and TRBJ1-6 for the parts outside the CDR3, the full variable domain is DAGVTQSPTHLIKTRGQQVTLRCSPISGHKSVSWYQQVLGQGPQFIFQYYEKEERGRGNFPDRFSARQFPNYSSELNVNALLLGDSALYLCASSLGRQSSPLHFGNGTRLTVT.

The chain links TRBV15 to TRBJ2-3, with a tentative D call TRBD2 (5 bases). V was clipped by 1 base and J by 1 base, with 12 bases between them. The CDR3 length is 16 residues. Looked up from germline, CDR1 is LNHNV and CDR2 is YYDKDF (reference sequence). CDR3 coding DNA: TGTGCCACCAGCAGAGTACGGGTGGAGGGCACAGATACGCAGTATTTT. It translates to CATSRVRVEGTDTQYF.

The gene calls are TRBV27 and TRBJ1-5, with a tentative D call TRBD1 (5 bases). This CDR3 is built from 14 residues. V was shortened by 5 bases and J by 3 bases, with 11 bases between the two germline ends. Germline CDR1 reads MNHEY; CDR2 reads SMNVEV (reference sequence). The CDR3 sequence is CASSQNRYNQPQHF. In nucleotides, the CDR3 is TGTGCCAGCAGTCAGAACAGGTACAATCAGCCCCAGCATTTT.

V gene TRBV6-5 combines with J gene TRBJ2-1; possibly TRBD1 for D (6 bases). With 7 bases removed from V and 5 bases from J, the gap between germline ends came to 15 bases. The CDR3 totals 14 residues. CDR1 MNHEY and CDR2 SVGAGI come from the germline V gene. The CDR3 coding sequence is TGTGCCAGCATTAGGACAGTGGCTAACAATGAGCAGTTCTTC. Its translation: CASIRTVANNEQFF.

CDR3 in amino acids: CASRYIYRDKNYEQYF. For the CDR3, the DNA is TGTGCCAGCCGCTATATCTACCGGGACAAGAACTACGAGCAGTACTTC. The chain couples TRBV27 to TRBJ2-7; D is possibly TRBD1 (6 bases). The ends were cut back, 8 bases at V and 3 bases at J, with 23 bases in the middle. CDR1 is MNHEY, CDR2 SMNVEV, per germline (reference sequence). The CDR3 length is 16 residues.

The chain employs TRBV30 and TRBJ2-5; maybe TRBD2 (7 bases). Trimming took 4 bases from V and 4 from J, leaving 19 bases between them. CDR1 is GTSNPN and CDR2 is SVGIG in the germline V gene (reference sequence). The CDR3 totals 15 residues. Written as DNA, the CDR3 is TGTGCCTGGAAGGGGGGGCGACAGGTGGGAGAGACCCAGTACTTC. Translation: CAWKGGRQVGETQYF.

A few counts support this clone. This chain joins TRBV11-2 and TRBJ1-1; no clear D. In germline, CDR1 is SGHAT, CDR2 FQNNGV. The CDR3 has 13 amino acids. V lost 4 bases and J lost 8, with 14 bases in between. CDR3 sequence (DNA): TGTGCCAGCAGCTCTCCCACCACAGTCGAAGCTTTCTTT. Its protein product is CASSSPTTVEAFF.

The rearrangement links TRBV30 to TRBJ2-7; 7 bases are shared with TRBD1. The CDR3 runs 12 residues. CDR1 and CDR2 (germline): GTSNPN, SVGIG (reference sequence). Losses at the gene ends were 1 base for V and 4 bases for J; bases not matched to a gene: 1. The CDR3: CAWSGQGYEQYF. CDR3 nucleotide sequence: TGTGCCTGGAGTGGACAGGGTTACGAGCAGTACTTC.

The V gene is TRBV25-1, the J gene TRBJ1-2; D remains unclear. The ends were cut back, 8 bases at V and 9 bases at J, with 22 bases in the middle. CDR1 is MGHDK, CDR2 SYGVNS, per germline. The CDR3 is made up of 14 amino acids. CDR3: CASLQWAAIRSYTF. CDR3 DNA sequence: TGTGCCAGCCTGCAATGGGCAGCCATTAGAAGCTACACCTTC.

DNA of the CDR3: TGTGCCAGAGAGCAACTAGCGGGGGGGTACAATGAGCAGTTCTTC. It is translated as CAREQLAGGYNEQFF. This rearrangement joins TRBV2 to TRBJ2-1, with TRBD2 identical over 13 bases. From germline, CDR1 is SNHLY and CDR2 FYNNEI. After removal of 9 bases from V and 4 bases from J, the junction contained 6 bases not matched to a gene. The CDR3 runs 15 residues.

The rearrangement joins TRBV6-5 to TRBJ2-2; the match to TRBD1 covers 8 bases. CDR1 and CDR2 (germline): MNHEY, SVGAGI. Unmatched junction bases numbered 4, after V lost 5 bases and J lost 5 bases. CDR3 length: 14 residues. The CDR3 loop is CASSTRDRTGELFF. For the CDR3, the DNA is TGTGCCAGCAGTACCCGGGACAGGACCGGGGAGCTGTTTTTT.

The V call is TRBV10-3, the J call TRBJ2-7; D is possibly TRBD1 (6 bases). The ends were cut back, 2 bases at V and 5 bases at J, with 16 bases in the middle. Germline CDR1 ENHRY, CDR2 SYGVKD. This CDR3 has 15 amino acids. CDR3 region: CAISEHLQGSNEQYF. CDR3 DNA sequence: TGTGCCATCAGTGAGCATCTACAGGGTTCGAACGAGCAGTACTTC.

The chain has TRBV7-8 and TRBJ2-3; D is perhaps TRBD2 (6 bases). V lost 10 bases and J 0 bases, leaving 14 bases between the germline ends. Germline V gene data show CDR1 as SGHVS and CDR2 as FQNEAQ. This CDR3 contains 14 residues. The CDR3 DNA reads TGTGCCACCCTGAGGGGACTGAGCACAGATACGCAGTATTTT. As protein: CATLRGLSTDTQYF.

The V call is TRBV5-4, the J call TRBJ1-4; a weak D match, TRBD1 (6 bases). The CDR3 totals 14 residues. Germline lookup yields CDR1 SGHNT and CDR2 YYREEE (reference sequence). V lost 2 bases and J 7 bases, leaving 12 bases between the germline ends. The chain's CDR3 is CASSFGRGREKLFF. In DNA, the CDR3 is TGTGCCAGCAGCTTTGGCAGGGGACGTGAAAAACTGTTTTTT.

The chain links TRBV19 to TRBJ1-2, with 9 positions matching TRBD1. Germline V gene lookup returns CDR1 LNHDA and CDR2 SQIVND (reference sequence). V lost 5 bases and J lost 2; bases outside the gene matches: 6. The CDR3 runs 15 residues. The CDR3 sequence: CASSSNRGQNYGYTF. Here the CDR3 DNA reads TGTGCCAGTAGTTCGAACAGGGGGCAAAACTATGGCTACACCTTC. Full variable domain (remainder filled in from reference TRBV19 and TRBJ1-2): DGGITQSPKYLFRKEGQNVTLSCEQNLNHDAMYWYRQDPGQGLRLIYYSQIVNDFQKGDIAEGYSVSREKKESFPLTVTSAQKNPTAFYLCASSSNRGQNYGYTFGSGTRLTVV.

V and J are TRBV5-4 and TRBJ2-1; TRBD2 matches at 10 bases. The J segment lost 6 bases and the V segment lost 0 bases, leaving 3 bases of the junction unmatched. This CDR3 comprises 15 residues. CDR1 and CDR2 from the germline V gene are SGHNT and YYREEE (reference sequence). The CDR3 bases are TGTGCCAGCAGCTTGGCCTCTAGCGGGGGCAATGAGCAGTTCTTC. It translates to CASSLASSGGNEQFF.

This clone was picked up a small number of times. V usage is TRBV25-1 and J usage is TRBJ1-1; D remains ambiguous. The V end lost 2 bases, the J end lost 7 bases, and 11 bases lay between the germline ends. The CDR3 has 13 amino acids. Germline-derived CDR1 and CDR2 are MGHDK and SYGVNS. CDR3 amino acids: CASSELGRDEAFF. CDR3 DNA sequence: TGTGCCAGCAGTGAACTGGGGAGGGATGAAGCTTTCTTT.

This clone was observed a few times. The chain recombines TRBV2 with TRBJ1-3; unclear D gene. CDR3 length: 16 amino acids. Trimming took 0 bases from V and 0 from J, leaving 9 bases between them. Germline CDR1 is SNHLY and CDR2 is FYNNEI. CDR3 amino acids: CASSEARGISGNTIYF. CDR3 coding DNA: TGTGCCAGCAGTGAAGCGAGAGGGATCTCTGGAAACACCATATATTTT.